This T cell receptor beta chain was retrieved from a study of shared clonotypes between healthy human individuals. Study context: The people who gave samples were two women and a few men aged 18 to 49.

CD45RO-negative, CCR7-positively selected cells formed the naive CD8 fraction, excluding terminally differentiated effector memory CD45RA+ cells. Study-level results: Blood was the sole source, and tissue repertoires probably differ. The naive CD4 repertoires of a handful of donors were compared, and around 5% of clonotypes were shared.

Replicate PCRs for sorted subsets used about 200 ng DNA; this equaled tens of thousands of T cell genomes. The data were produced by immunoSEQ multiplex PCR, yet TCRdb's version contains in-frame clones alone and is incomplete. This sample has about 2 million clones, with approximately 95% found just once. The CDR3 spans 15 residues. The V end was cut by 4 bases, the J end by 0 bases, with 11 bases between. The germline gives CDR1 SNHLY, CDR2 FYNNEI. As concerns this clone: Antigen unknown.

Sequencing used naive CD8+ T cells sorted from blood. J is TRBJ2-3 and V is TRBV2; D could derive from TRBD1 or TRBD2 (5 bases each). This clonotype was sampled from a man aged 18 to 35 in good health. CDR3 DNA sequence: TGTGCCAGCAGTGGGCCTGGGGGTAGCACAGATACGCAGTATTTT. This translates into CASSGPGGSTDTQYF.